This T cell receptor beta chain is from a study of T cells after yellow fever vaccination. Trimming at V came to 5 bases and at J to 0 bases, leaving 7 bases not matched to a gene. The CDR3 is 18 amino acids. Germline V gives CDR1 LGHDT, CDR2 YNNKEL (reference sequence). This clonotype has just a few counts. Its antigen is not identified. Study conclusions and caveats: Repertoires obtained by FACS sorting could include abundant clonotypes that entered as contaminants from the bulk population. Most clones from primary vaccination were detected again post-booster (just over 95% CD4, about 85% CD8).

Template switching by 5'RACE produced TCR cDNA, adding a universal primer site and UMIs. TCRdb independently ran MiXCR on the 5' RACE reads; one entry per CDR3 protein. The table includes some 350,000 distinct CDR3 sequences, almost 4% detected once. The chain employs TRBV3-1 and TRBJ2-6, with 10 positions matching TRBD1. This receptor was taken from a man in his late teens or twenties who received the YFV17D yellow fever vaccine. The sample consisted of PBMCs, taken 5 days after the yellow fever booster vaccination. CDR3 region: CASSSGTGAGSGANVLTF. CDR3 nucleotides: TGTGCCAGCAGCTCCGGGACAGGGGCCGGCTCTGGGGCCAACGTCCTGACTTTC.